The 24 T cell receptor beta chains in this list originate from one sample, sequenced in a study of T cell repertoires in cytomegalovirus infection. TCRdb ran MiXCR on the reads and lists one entry per CDR3 protein. The table has roughly 190,000 distinct CDR3 sequences, nearly 9.5% seen once. Sequencing used PBMCs. The receptors derive from a human donor in good health (CMV status not recorded). Some clones in this sample may be carry-over from other donors' samples.

The chain employs TRBV29-1 and TRBJ1-1; D not certain. This CDR3 has 11 residues. CDR1 is SQVTM and CDR2 is ANQGSEA in the germline V gene. The V gene lost 1 base and the J gene lost 0 bases, with 0 bases spanning the gap. CDR3 sequence (DNA): TGCAGCGTTGAAGTGAACACTGAAGCTTTCTTT. It encodes CSVEVNTEAFF.

The chain uses TRBV12-3 or TRBV12-4 and TRBJ2-5, with TRBD1 identical over 7 bases. Unmatched junction bases numbered 13, after V lost 7 bases and J lost 5 bases. The CDR3 covers 15 residues. CDR3 bases: TGTGCCAGCAAACCAGGGGGAACCTCGTCCGAGACCCAGTACTTC. Its protein product is CASKPGGTSSETQYF.

This clonotype was seen ten or more times. The chain employs TRBV7-2 and TRBJ2-7; no clear D. This CDR3 has 15 residues. Germline V lookup: CDR1 SGHTA, CDR2 FQGNSA. The V gene lost 1 base and the J gene lost 7 bases, with 17 bases spanning the gap. The CDR3 region is CASSLVFGSSTEQYF. Written as DNA, the CDR3 is TGTGCCAGCAGCTTAGTTTTTGGAAGCAGCACAGAGCAGTACTTC. Variable domain in full (rest from reference TRBV7-2 and TRBJ2-7): GAGVSQSPSNKVTEKGKDVELRCDPISGHTALYWYRQSLGQGLEFLIYFQGNSAPDKSGLPSDRFSAERTGGSVSTLTIQRTQQEDSAVYLCASSLVFGSSTEQYFGPGTRLTVT.

This clonotype was seen repeatedly, ten times or more. The V gene is TRBV7-8, the J gene TRBJ2-5; 10 bases agree with TRBD1. The CDR3 has 15 residues. J lost 5 bases, V lost 4 bases, and 7 bases had no gene match. Germline V gene sequence: CDR1 SGHVS, CDR2 FQNEAQ. This chain's CDR3 is CASSSRDRGGETQYF. The CDR3 DNA reads TGTGCCAGCAGCTCCCGGGACAGGGGAGGCGAGACCCAGTACTTC. The variable domain in full, with the rest retrieved from reference TRBV7-8 and TRBJ2-5, is GAGVSQSPRYKVAKRGQDVALRCDPISGHVSLFWYQQALGQGPEFLTYFQNEAQLDKSGLPSDRFFAERPEGSVSTLKIQRTQQEDSAVYLCASSSRDRGGETQYFGPGTRLLVL.

This clonotype was recorded at least ten times. The rearrangement uses TRBV7-2 and TRBJ1-4; D is uncertain. The V gene's germline CDR1 is SGHTA and CDR2 FQGNSA. Trimming took off 5 bases at V and 0 bases at J, with 7 bases between the two ends. The CDR3 sequence is 14 residues long. The CDR3 DNA follows: TGTGCCAGCAGCCCGGGAACAACTAATGAAAAACTGTTTTTT. Translation gives CASSPGTTNEKLFF.

The sample holds many counts of this clonotype. The rearrangement uses TRBV6-2 or TRBV6-3 and TRBJ1-5, with D possibly matching TRBD1 (5 bases). V was clipped by 5 bases and J by 5 bases, with 16 bases between them. In germline, CDR1 is MNHEY, CDR2 SVGEGT. The length of the CDR3 is 15 residues. The CDR3 protein is CASSRDNRQDQPQHF. The CDR3 bases are TGTGCCAGCAGTCGAGATAACAGGCAGGATCAGCCCCAGCATTTT.

This clonotype was counted many times. The V call is TRBV4-1, the J call TRBJ2-2, with 7 bases aligning to TRBD1. The ends lost 2 bases at V and 6 bases at J; junction bases unmatched: 6. The CDR3 is 15 residues long. CDR1 and CDR2 from the germline V gene are MGHRA and YSYEKL. CDR3: CASSQRDRDSGELFF. For the CDR3, the DNA is TGCGCCAGCAGCCAAAGGGACAGAGACTCCGGGGAGCTGTTTTTT.

The table lists this clonotype with a few counts. The V and J genes are TRBV6-5 and TRBJ2-5, with 12 positions matching TRBD2. Germline V gene data show CDR1 as MNHEY and CDR2 as SVGAGI. V shed 5 bases and J 5 bases; nucleotides not matched to a gene: 6. The CDR3 extends over 15 amino acids. The CDR3 region has the DNA TGTGCCAGCAGTACCGGACTAGCGGGACGGGAGACCCAGTACTTC. The encoded protein is CASSTGLAGRETQYF.

The rearrangement links TRBV29-1 to TRBJ2-5, with D uncertain. The V end lost 2 bases, the J end lost 9 bases, and 13 bases lay between the germline ends. Germline CDR1 is SQVTM and CDR2 is ANQGSEA. The CDR3 covers 12 residues. As DNA, the CDR3 is TGCAGCGTTGAATTCGGTGGGAAGGCCCAGTACTTC. Protein: CSVEFGGKAQYF.

This clonotype was counted ten times or more. This chain connects TRBV7-2 to TRBJ2-3; 14 nucleotides align to TRBD2. This CDR3 has 18 amino acids. Germline CDR1 is SGHTA and CDR2 is FQGNSA. J lost 3 bases, V lost 5 bases, and 10 bases had no gene match. The CDR3 sequence: CASSPSSRTSGGTDTQYF. The CDR3 nucleotides read TGTGCCAGCAGCCCAAGTTCGAGGACTAGCGGGGGGACAGATACGCAGTATTTT.

The chain employs TRBV19 and TRBJ2-5; weak D call: TRBD2 (6 bases). Trimming took 5 bases from V and 5 from J, leaving 21 bases between them. The CDR3 contains 16 residues. CDR1 and CDR2 from the germline V gene are LNHDA and SQIVND (reference sequence). The CDR3 here is CASSGLLAGDGETQYF. The CDR3 region has the DNA TGTGCCAGTAGTGGATTACTAGCCGGGGATGGGGAGACCCAGTACTTC.

Only a few counts were recorded for this clonotype. The chain uses TRBV30 and TRBJ1-5; 8 positions agree with TRBD1. The germline gives CDR1 GTSNPN, CDR2 SVGIG (reference sequence). The CDR3 sequence is 15 residues long. V was pared by 5 bases and J by 2 bases, with 8 bases of the junction left unmatched. CDR3: CAWFQTGGGNQPQHF. In nucleotides, the CDR3 is TGTGCCTGGTTTCAAACAGGGGGAGGCAATCAGCCCCAGCATTTT.

This clonotype was detected ten times or more. The DNA for the CDR3 is TGTGCCTGGAGATCTGGGATCGGGGGCTACACCTTC. Its translation: CAWRSGIGGYTF. This chain connects TRBV30 to TRBJ1-2; D gene unclear. The CDR3 is made up of 12 amino acids. Germline CDR1 is GTSNPN and CDR2 is SVGIG (reference sequence). V lost 3 bases and J 8 bases, leaving 13 bases between the germline ends.

The CDR3 DNA follows: TGTGCCTGGAGTCAGACCTACAATCAGCCCCAGCATTTT. Protein sequence: CAWSQTYNQPQHF. This chain links TRBV30 with TRBJ1-5; D gene unclear. The V gene's germline CDR1 is GTSNPN and CDR2 SVGIG (reference sequence). Trimming cost V 2 bases and J 3 bases, with 8 bases left between them. The CDR3 contains 13 residues.

To note about this clonotype: A much bigger clone sits one base away, suggesting this may be a read error. J is TRBJ2-3 and V is TRBV7-2, with D perhaps TRBD2 (7 bases). From germline, CDR1 is SGHTA and CDR2 FQGNSA. V gave up 6 bases and J gave up 5 bases, with 18 bases separating them. The CDR3 consists of 15 residues. In DNA form, the CDR3 reads TGTGCCAGCAGTTACATGGCGGGGGCGGGAGATACGCAGTATTTT. Its protein product is CASSYMAGAGDTQYF.

The CDR3: CASSQTSGGLDEQFF. DNA of the CDR3: TGTGCCAGCAGCCAGACTAGCGGGGGCCTAGATGAGCAGTTCTTC. V and J are TRBV3-1 and TRBJ2-1; 12 nucleotides match TRBD2. This CDR3 spans 15 amino acids. Per germline, CDR1 LGHDT and CDR2 YNNKEL (reference sequence). With V trimmed by 3 bases and J by 8 bases, 5 bases remained unmatched.

The sample holds many counts of this clonotype. The chain has TRBV7-2 and TRBJ2-5; weak D call: TRBD2 (6 bases). Germline values: CDR1 SGHTA, CDR2 FQGNSA. V shed 5 bases and J shed 4 bases, with 17 bases lying between them. CDR3 length: 15 residues. Written as DNA, the CDR3 is TGTGCCAGCAGCAAAAACGGCGCGGGACTAGAGACCCAGTACTTC. Residues: CASSKNGAGLETQYF.

The CDR3 DNA is TGCAGTGCTAGAGAGCAGGGTCTGGCTAATCAGCCCCAGCATTTT. Its protein is CSAREQGLANQPQHF. The chain uses TRBV20-1 and TRBJ1-5, with D perhaps TRBD1 (5 bases). CDR3 length equals 15 residues. Germline values: CDR1 DFQATT, CDR2 SNEGSKA (reference sequence). V lost 0 bases and J 4 bases, leaving 13 bases between the germline ends.

This clonotype was recorded at least ten times. The chain carries TRBV7-8 and TRBJ1-4, with a weak D call TRBD1 (5 bases). V was cut by 5 bases and J by 9 bases, with 19 bases left in between. CDR1 SGHVS and CDR2 FQNEAQ come from the germline V gene. The CDR3 totals 15 residues. The CDR3 coding sequence is TGTGCCAGCAGCGTCAGATCAGGGAGCGGACAAAAACTGTTTTTT. Its protein product is CASSVRSGSGQKLFF. The full variable domain, its missing parts supplied by reference TRBV7-8 and TRBJ1-4, is GAGVSQSPRYKVAKRGQDVALRCDPISGHVSLFWYQQALGQGPEFLTYFQNEAQLDKSGLPSDRFFAERPEGSVSTLKIQRTQQEDSAVYLCASSVRSGSGQKLFFGSGTQLSVL.

This clonotype was seen more than once but under ten times. The CDR3 here is CASSDRANQPQHF. Written as DNA, the CDR3 is TGCGCCAGCAGTGACCGGGCAAATCAGCCCCAGCATTTT. The chain uses TRBV10-1 and TRBJ1-5; D unresolved. The germline gives CDR1 WNHNN, CDR2 SYGVQD (reference sequence). This CDR3 comprises 13 residues. Deletions cut 3 bases from V and 4 bases from J, with 7 bases between.

This clonotype has at least ten counts. This chain joins TRBV7-2 and TRBJ2-6, with D perhaps TRBD1 or TRBD2 (7 bases each). The germline V and J ends were trimmed by 4 bases and 3 bases, with 13 bases remaining between them. The CDR3 loop spans 16 amino acids. Germline lookup yields CDR1 SGHTA and CDR2 FQGNSA. CDR3: CASSSGGGRGANVLTF. The CDR3 DNA sequence: TGTGCCAGCAGCTCAGGGGGGGGGCGTGGGGCCAACGTCCTGACTTTC. Using reference TRBV7-2 and TRBJ2-6 for the parts outside the CDR3, the full variable domain is GAGVSQSPSNKVTEKGKDVELRCDPISGHTALYWYRQSLGQGLEFLIYFQGNSAPDKSGLPSDRFSAERTGGSVSTLTIQRTQQEDSAVYLCASSSGGGRGANVLTFGAGSRLTVL.

This clonotype occurred a few times. The genes are TRBV3-1 and TRBJ2-1; 10 nucleotides agree with TRBD2. The CDR3 is 15 residues long. V dropped 5 bases and J dropped 2; count of bases not matched to a gene: 3. Per the germline V gene, CDR1 is LGHDT and CDR2 is YNNKEL (reference sequence). The CDR3 sequence is CASSGSGGAYNEQFF. CDR3 nucleotide sequence: TGTGCCAGCAGCGGGAGCGGGGGGGCCTACAATGAGCAGTTCTTC.

The chain recombines TRBV15 with TRBJ2-3; 7 bases match TRBD1. V shed 5 bases, J shed 9 bases, and the junction held 8 bases outside the gene matches. Germline V gene data show CDR1 as LNHNV and CDR2 as YYDKDF (reference sequence). The CDR3 loop spans 13 amino acids. The DNA for the CDR3 is TGTGCCACCAGCGGACGAACAGGGGACACGCAGTATTTT. Residues: CATSGRTGDTQYF.

The CDR3 DNA reads as TGTGCCAGCAGTTTTCGAGGGGACGGGGCCAACGTCCTGACTTTC. This codes for CASSFRGDGANVLTF. The V and J genes are TRBV12-3 or TRBV12-4 and TRBJ2-6; possibly TRBD1 or TRBD2 for D (5 bases each). The CDR3 consists of 15 residues. Deletions cut 3 bases from V and 4 bases from J, with 10 bases between.